This T cell receptor (beta chain) was observed in a study of response to subunit inactivated influenza vaccine. TCRdb reprocessed the RT-PCR reads via MiXCR and lists one record per CDR3 protein. The sample lists around 790,000 distinct CDR3 sequences, around 20% occurring once. V shed 5 bases and J 0 bases; nucleotides not matched to a gene: 11. This CDR3 region has 16 residues. From germline, CDR1 is SQVTM and CDR2 ANQGSEA. This clonotype originated in a man between 50 and 59 years old who received an inactivated influenza vaccine. The starting material was PBMCs from blood, obtained 5 to 6 days after vaccination. The rearrangement uses TRBV29-1 and TRBJ2-3; 7 bases agree with TRBD2. The CDR3 nucleotides are TGCAGCGTTTTTTTCCTCTCGCGGGGGAGCACAGATACGCAGTATTTT. As protein: CSVFFLSRGSTDTQYF.